The 18 T cell receptor beta chains below come from one sample, sequenced in a study of blood T cell repertoires in COVID-19. The repertoire was sequenced with immunoSEQ multiplex PCR; TCRdb's copy has only in-frame clones and lacks some. Counted here are 150,000 or so clones, around 82% occurring once; the ten biggest clones make up roughly 7%. Sequenced: peripheral blood. All receptors come from a woman between 35 and 50 years old with COVID-19, enrolled during active disease.

Only a few counts were recorded for this clone. The chain joins TRBV6-5 to TRBJ2-2; maybe TRBD1 (6 bases). Trimming took 6 bases from V and 3 from J, leaving 14 bases between them. CDR1 is MNHEY and CDR2 is SVGAGI in the germline V gene. The CDR3 length is 15 residues. This chain's CDR3 is CASRAGQRYTGELFF. The DNA for the CDR3 is TGTGCCAGCAGGGCAGGACAGCGATACACCGGGGAGCTGTTTTTT.

The chain carries TRBV10-3 and TRBJ2-2; the match to TRBD1 covers 7 bases. Germline trimming cut 8 bases from V and 6 bases from J; bases unmatched to any gene: 9. The CDR3 is made up of 14 amino acids. Germline V CDR1 and CDR2: ENHRY, SYGVKD. Written as DNA, the CDR3 is TGTGCCATCCCCGTCGGTCAGGGGGCCGGGGAGCTGTTTTTT. This encodes CAIPVGQGAGELFF.

The CDR3 reads CASSLDGTGGFNTQYF. CDR3 in DNA: TGTGCCAGCAGCTTAGACGGGACAGGGGGCTTCAATACGCAGTATTTT. The gene calls are TRBV11-2 and TRBJ2-3; the match to TRBD1 covers 12 bases. The V segment lost 0 bases and the J segment 7 bases; nucleotides outside the gene matches: 5. This CDR3 has 16 amino acids. Germline loops: CDR1 SGHAT, CDR2 FQNNGV.

The chain couples TRBV28 to TRBJ1-1; the D gene is possibly TRBD1 (5 bases). Germline V lookup: CDR1 MDHEN, CDR2 SYDVKM. Trimming removed 6 bases from V and 1 base from J, with 9 bases in between. This CDR3 is built from 13 residues. DNA of the CDR3: TGTGCCAGCAGCCCTGGACAGAACACTGAAGCTTTCTTT. Translated, it gives CASSPGQNTEAFF.

This clone was counted a few times. V and J are TRBV19 and TRBJ1-6; D uncertain. V was clipped by 11 bases and J by 1 base, with 15 bases between them. Germline assignment: CDR1 LNHDA and CDR2 SQIVND (reference sequence). This CDR3 has 15 residues. As DNA, the CDR3 is TGTGCCTGTTGGCGGTCTCAGTCCTATAATTCACCCCTCCACTTT. Amino acid sequence: CACWRSQSYNSPLHF. Based on the CDR3 plus reference TRBV19 and TRBJ1-6, the full variable domain is DGGITQSPKYLFRKEGQNVTLSCEQNLNHDAMYWYRQDPGQGLRLIYYSQIVNDFQKGDIAEGYSVSREKKESFPLTVTSAQKNPTAFYLCACWRSQSYNSPLHFGNGTRLTVT.

The chain couples TRBV3-1 (or the pseudogene TRBV3-2) to TRBJ2-1; the D is unclear. CDR3 length equals 11 residues. CDR1 and CDR2 from the germline V gene are LGHDT and YNNKEL (reference sequence). Between the trimmed V and J ends, which lost 2 bases and 7 bases, there was a span of 3 bases. In nucleotides, the CDR3 is TGTGCCAGCAGCCAACGTAATGAGCAGTTCTTC. Its translation is CASSQRNEQFF.

This clone was counted a single time. CDR3 nucleotide sequence: TGTGCCAGCAGCATCGACAGGGGAATATTTGGCTACACCTTC. Its protein is CASSIDRGIFGYTF. This chain uses TRBV6-5 with TRBJ1-2, with TRBD1 matching 8 bases. Germline values: CDR1 MNHEY, CDR2 SVGAGI. The CDR3 length is 14 residues. After removal of 6 bases from V and 7 bases from J, the junction contained 10 bases not matched to a gene.

The V and J genes are TRBV9 and TRBJ2-3; 7 nucleotides line up with TRBD2. CDR3 length: 14 amino acids. The junction had 8 bases not matched to a gene; V was cut back by 4 bases and J by 6 bases. Germline loops: CDR1 SGDLS, CDR2 YYNGEE. The CDR3 coding sequence is TGTGCCAGCAGCCTCAGACTAGCCCAGGATACGCAGTATTTT. This encodes CASSLRLAQDTQYF.

The gene calls are TRBV7-3 and TRBJ1-1; D not certain. V was cut by 5 bases and J by 5 bases, with 18 bases left in between. Germline CDR1 SGHTA, CDR2 FQGTGA. The CDR3 consists of 15 residues. The CDR3 loop is CASSPSRVLGTEAFF. The CDR3 region has the DNA TGTGCCAGCAGCCCGAGTCGGGTACTCGGGACTGAAGCTTTCTTT.

J is TRBJ1-5 and V is TRBV7-8; 9 bases map to TRBD1. Germline V gene data show CDR1 as SGHVS and CDR2 as FQNEAQ. The CDR3 is made up of 15 amino acids. The ends lost 5 bases at V and 5 bases at J; junction bases unmatched: 7. This chain's CDR3 is CASSGGQGLHQPQHF. CDR3 nucleotide sequence: TGTGCCAGCAGCGGGGGACAGGGCCTCCATCAGCCCCAGCATTTT.

DNA for the CDR3: TGTGCCAGCAACCGGGACAACCAAGAGACCCAGTACTTC. Its protein product is CASNRDNQETQYF. The V gene is TRBV5-4, the J gene TRBJ2-5, with D possibly matching TRBD1 (6 bases). With 6 bases removed from V and 0 bases from J, the gap between germline ends came to 9 bases. The CDR3 has 13 residues. Germline CDR1 and CDR2: SGHNT and YYREEE (reference sequence).

This chain joins TRBV7-9 and TRBJ2-3; maybe TRBD1 (6 bases). CDR3 size: 12 residues. The germline V and J ends were trimmed by 3 bases and 11 bases, with 12 bases remaining between them. From germline, CDR1 is SEHNR and CDR2 FQNEAQ (reference sequence). The CDR3 nucleotides read TGTGCCAGCAGCTTGGACCGCAGGGGGCAGTATTTT. Amino acid sequence: CASSLDRRGQYF.

The gene calls are TRBV3-1 (or the pseudogene TRBV3-2) and TRBJ1-1, with 10 bases aligning to TRBD1. Per germline, CDR1 LGHDT and CDR2 YNNKEL (reference sequence). The CDR3 is made up of 16 amino acids. V trimming: 4 bases; J trimming: 0 bases; junction bases outside the gene matches: 5. The CDR3 loop is CASSPTGGGMNTEAFF. The CDR3 nucleotides are TGTGCCAGCAGCCCGACAGGGGGCGGGATGAACACTGAAGCTTTCTTT.

The genes are TRBV15 and TRBJ2-7, with D hard to call. Trimming shortened V by 5 bases and J by 6 bases, and 11 bases separated the two germline ends. Germline values: CDR1 LNHNV, CDR2 YYDKDF (reference sequence). The CDR3 extends over 12 amino acids. The CDR3: CATSSSRGEQYF. In DNA form, the CDR3 reads TGTGCCACCAGCTCCTCCCGCGGCGAGCAGTACTTC.

The rearrangement joins TRBV11-2 to TRBJ2-7; possibly TRBD2 for D (5 bases). This CDR3 spans 16 amino acids. Germline V gene sequence: CDR1 SGHAT, CDR2 FQNNGV. The ends were cut back, 1 base at V and 5 bases at J, with 18 bases in the middle. In DNA, the CDR3 is TGTGCCAGCAGCTTAGGAGCTAGCAGTTCGTCGCACGAGCAGTACTTC. It specifies CASSLGASSSSHEQYF.

The chain joins TRBV28 to TRBJ1-2; 7 nucleotides match TRBD1. The V segment lost 6 bases and the J segment 6 bases; nucleotides outside the gene matches: 7. Germline CDR1 reads MDHEN; CDR2 reads SYDVKM. CDR3 size: 13 residues. CDR3 sequence (DNA): TGTGCCAGCAGGCCCCTGGGACAGCATGGCTACACCTTC. This translates into CASRPLGQHGYTF.

The gene calls are TRBV6-5 and TRBJ1-4; 8 nucleotides agree with TRBD1. The CDR3 length is 14 residues. Germline-derived CDR1 and CDR2 are MNHEY and SVGAGI. After removal of 7 bases from V and 7 bases from J, the junction contained 8 bases not matched to a gene. DNA for the CDR3: TGTGCCAGCAAGGGTTACACAGGGGGTGAAAAACTGTTTTTT. As protein: CASKGYTGGEKLFF.

The chain joins TRBV7-2 to TRBJ1-5, with D tentatively TRBD1 (5 bases). CDR1 and CDR2 (germline): SGHTA, FQGNSA. V lost 1 base and J lost 6, with 10 bases in between. The CDR3 totals 14 residues. Here the CDR3 reads CASSLGLRGQPQHF. The CDR3 DNA reads TGTGCCAGCAGCTTAGGATTAAGGGGTCAGCCCCAGCATTTT.